The rows below give T cell receptor beta chains drawn from one sample of a study of graft-versus-host responses after intestinal transplantation. Here immunoSEQ multiplex PCR was the method, and the copy in TCRdb shows in-frame clones only, minus some. The table has some 5,000 clones, 85% seen once. The sequencing here drew on ileum tissue, taken 156 days after intestinal transplant. The receptor source for this set is a human patient who received an intestinal transplant, so some T cells may come from the graft donor. CDR3s include the opening cysteine and the closing phenylalanine or tryptophan. D genes are given only for firm matches. Clone sizes are given selectively: once, few, many, or a class where the clone is expanded.

j_call: TRBJ2-7
d_call: NA
clone_size: NA
v_call: TRBV21-1
cdr3_aa: CASSKKDRSSYEQYF
cdr3_nt: TGTGCCAGCAGCAAAAAGGACCGCAGCTCCTACGAGCAGTACTTC

j_call: TRBJ1-1
d_call: NA
clone_size: NA
v_call: TRBV6-5
cdr3_aa: CASSKGTEAFF
cdr3_nt: TGTGCCAGCAGTAAGGGGACTGAAGCTTTCTTT

j_call: TRBJ2-2
d_call: NA
clone_size: once
v_call: TRBV12-1
cdr3_aa: CASSTPQTSGANTGELFF
cdr3_nt: TGTGCCAGCAGCACGCCACAGACTAGCGGGGCGAACACCGGGGAGCTGTTTTTT

j_call: TRBJ1-1
d_call: NA
clone_size: NA
v_call: TRBV6-1
cdr3_aa: CASSEKRANTEAFF
cdr3_nt: TGTGCCAGCAGTGAGAAAAGGGCGAACACTGAAGCTTTCTTT

j_call: TRBJ2-7
d_call: NA
clone_size: NA
v_call: TRBV6-6
cdr3_aa: CASTPGPFVEQYF
cdr3_nt: TGTGCCTCCACCCCGGGACCGTTTGTGGAGCAGTACTTC

j_call: TRBJ1-5
d_call: NA
clone_size: NA
v_call: TRBV15
cdr3_aa: CATSRRPGADQPQHF
cdr3_nt: TGTGCCACCAGCAGAAGGCCCGGGGCCGATCAGCCCCAGCATTTT

j_call: TRBJ2-7
d_call: NA
clone_size: NA
v_call: TRBV6-1
cdr3_aa: CASSEEAGNSYEQYF
cdr3_nt: TGTGCCAGCAGTGAAGAGGCTGGCAACTCCTACGAGCAGTACTTC

j_call: TRBJ2-5
d_call: NA
clone_size: NA
v_call: TRBV5-6
cdr3_aa: CASSYSEAQYF
cdr3_nt: TGTGCCAGCAGCTATTCCGAGGCCCAGTACTTC

j_call: TRBJ2-7
d_call: TRBD1
clone_size: once
v_call: TRBV5-6
cdr3_aa: CASSLADRVSYEQYF
cdr3_nt: TGTGCCAGCAGCTTGGCGGACAGGGTGTCCTACGAGCAGTACTTC

j_call: TRBJ2-2
d_call: NA
clone_size: NA
v_call: TRBV29-1
cdr3_aa: CSVEARRANTGELFF
cdr3_nt: TGCAGCGTTGAGGCCCGCAGGGCTAACACCGGGGAGCTGTTTTTT

j_call: TRBJ1-2
d_call: NA
clone_size: NA
v_call: TRBV5-5
cdr3_aa: CASSPIGGNSHDGYGYTF
cdr3_nt: TGTGCCAGCAGCCCCATAGGCGGGAATTCCCATGACGGCTATGGCTACACCTTC

j_call: TRBJ1-2
d_call: NA
clone_size: few
v_call: TRBV5-6
cdr3_aa: CASSLAGRDYGYTF
cdr3_nt: TGTGCCAGCAGCTTGGCCGGGAGGGATTATGGCTACACCTTC

j_call: TRBJ1-1
d_call: NA
clone_size: NA
v_call: TRBV10-3
cdr3_aa: CAIGWSNTEAFF
cdr3_nt: TGTGCCATCGGGTGGAGCAACACTGAAGCTTTCTTT

j_call: TRBJ1-3
d_call: TRBD1
clone_size: NA
v_call: TRBV29-1
cdr3_aa: CSVETGGFGNTIYF
cdr3_nt: TGCAGCGTAGAAACAGGGGGCTTTGGAAACACCATATATTTT

j_call: TRBJ1-1
d_call: NA
clone_size: NA
v_call: TRBV6-1
cdr3_aa: CASSEGRWTEAFF
cdr3_nt: TGTGCCAGCAGTGAGGGCCGGTGGACTGAAGCTTTCTTT

j_call: TRBJ1-1
d_call: NA
clone_size: NA
v_call: TRBV6-5
cdr3_aa: CASSYGYHRDPEAFF
cdr3_nt: TGTGCCAGCAGTTACGGATATCACAGGGATCCTGAAGCTTTCTTT

j_call: TRBJ2-5
d_call: TRBD2
clone_size: NA
v_call: TRBV7-6
cdr3_aa: CASSPGLAGGRLRETQYF
cdr3_nt: TGTGCCAGCAGCCCGGGACTAGCGGGAGGAAGGCTTCGGGAGACCCAGTACTTC

j_call: TRBJ2-2
d_call: NA
clone_size: NA
v_call: TRBV20-1
cdr3_aa: CSAGGSGELFF
cdr3_nt: TGCAGTGCTGGCGGTTCCGGGGAGCTGTTTTTT

j_call: TRBJ1-2
d_call: NA
clone_size: NA
v_call: TRBV6-5
cdr3_aa: CASTVAGSYGYTF
cdr3_nt: TGTGCCAGCACAGTGGCTGGGAGCTATGGCTACACCTTC

j_call: TRBJ2-1
d_call: TRBD1
clone_size: NA
v_call: TRBV29-1
cdr3_aa: CSVDDRAFYNEQFF
cdr3_nt: TGCAGCGTTGACGACAGGGCCTTTTACAATGAGCAGTTCTTC

j_call: TRBJ2-1
d_call: NA
clone_size: NA
v_call: TRBV6-1
cdr3_aa: CASSELYSEQFF
cdr3_nt: TGTGCCAGCAGTGAACTCTACAGTGAGCAGTTCTTC

j_call: TRBJ2-1
d_call: TRBD2
clone_size: NA
v_call: TRBV13
cdr3_aa: CASSLTSGRNEQFF
cdr3_nt: TGTGCCAGCAGCTTGACTAGCGGGAGGAATGAGCAGTTCTTC

j_call: TRBJ2-7
d_call: NA
clone_size: NA
v_call: TRBV4-1
cdr3_aa: CASSQVAGVPSYEQYF
cdr3_nt: TGCGCCAGCAGCCAAGTAGCAGGGGTTCCGTCCTACGAGCAGTACTTC

j_call: TRBJ2-7
d_call: TRBD1
clone_size: NA
v_call: TRBV6-8
cdr3_aa: CASREGQEVGEQYF
cdr3_nt: TGTGCCAGCAGGGAAGGACAGGAGGTCGGGGAGCAGTACTTC

j_call: TRBJ2-1
d_call: TRBD2
clone_size: NA
v_call: TRBV9
cdr3_aa: CASSVEAGVPNEQFF
cdr3_nt: TGTGCCAGCAGCGTAGAAGCGGGAGTCCCCAATGAGCAGTTCTTC

j_call: TRBJ2-3
d_call: NA
clone_size: NA
v_call: TRBV2
cdr3_aa: CASRAISTDTQYF
cdr3_nt: TGTGCCAGCAGAGCGATCAGCACAGATACGCAGTATTTT